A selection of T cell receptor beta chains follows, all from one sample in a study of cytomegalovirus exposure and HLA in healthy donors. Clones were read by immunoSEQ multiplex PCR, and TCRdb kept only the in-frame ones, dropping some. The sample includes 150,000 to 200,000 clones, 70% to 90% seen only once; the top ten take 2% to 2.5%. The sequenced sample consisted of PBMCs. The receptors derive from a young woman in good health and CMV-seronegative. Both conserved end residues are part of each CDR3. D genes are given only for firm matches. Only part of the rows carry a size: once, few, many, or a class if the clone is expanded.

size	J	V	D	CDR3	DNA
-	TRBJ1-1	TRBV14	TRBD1	CASSRLQGGAFF	TGTGCCAGCAGCCGTCTTCAGGGGGGAGCTTTCTTT
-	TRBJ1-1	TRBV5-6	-	CASSRRDNYFFF	TGTGCCAGCAGCCGCCGGGACAACTATTTCTTCTTT
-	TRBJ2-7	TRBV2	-	CASSRDTAYEQYF	TGTGCCAGCAGCCGGGACACCGCCTACGAGCAGTACTTC
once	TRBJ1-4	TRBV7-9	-	CASSPDPPGLSEKLFF	TGTGCCAGCAGCCCCGATCCACCGGGACTCTCGGAAAAACTGTTTTTT
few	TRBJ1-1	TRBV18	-	CASSPGGVRGTEAFF	TGTGCCAGCTCACCAGGAGGGGTGAGGGGAACTGAAGCTTTCTTT
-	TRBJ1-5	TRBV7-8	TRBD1	CASSLGILDRGGNQPQHF	TGTGCCAGCAGCTTAGGAATTTTAGACAGGGGTGGCAATCAGCCCCAGCATTTT
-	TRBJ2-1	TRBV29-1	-	CSVEWDKIPYNEQFF	TGCAGCGTTGAGTGGGACAAAATCCCCTACAATGAGCAGTTCTTC
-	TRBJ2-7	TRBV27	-	CASSFRLSAVAYEQYF	TGTGCCAGCAGTTTTCGACTCTCGGCAGTAGCCTACGAGCAGTACTTC
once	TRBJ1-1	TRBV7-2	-	CASSHLREGEAFF	TGTGCCAGCAGTCATCTCCGGGAGGGGGAAGCTTTCTTT
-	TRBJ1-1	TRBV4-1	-	CASSPGEIIEAFF	TGCGCCAGCAGCCCCGGGGAGATTATTGAAGCTTTCTTT
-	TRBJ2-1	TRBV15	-	CATRASLQDNEQFF	TGTGCCACCAGGGCTTCCCTCCAGGACAATGAGCAGTTCTTC
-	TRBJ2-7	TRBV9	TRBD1	CASSPGRGPREQYF	TGTGCCAGCAGCCCGGGCAGGGGGCCAAGGGAGCAGTACTTC
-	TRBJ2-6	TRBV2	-	CASSRTGAGANVLTF	TGTGCCAGCAGTCGTACAGGTGCTGGGGCCAACGTCCTGACTTTC
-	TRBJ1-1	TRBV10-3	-	CAISESGGDQLKTEAFF	TGTGCCATCAGTGAGTCGGGTGGCGACCAACTAAAAACTGAAGCTTTCTTT
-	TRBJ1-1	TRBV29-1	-	CSVLREKEAFF	TGCAGCGTTTTACGGGAGAAGGAAGCTTTCTTT
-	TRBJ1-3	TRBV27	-	CASSPGTPSSSGNTIYF	TGTGCCAGCAGCCCCGGGACTCCATCGTCAAGTGGAAACACCATATATTTT
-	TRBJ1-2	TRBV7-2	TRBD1	CASSFLMTGDWGYTF	TGTGCCAGCAGCTTCCTTATGACAGGGGATTGGGGCTACACCTTC
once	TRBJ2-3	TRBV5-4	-	CASSYSGGITDTQYF	TGTGCCAGCAGCTACTCAGGGGGGATCACAGATACGCAGTATTTT
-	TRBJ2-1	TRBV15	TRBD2	CATSGREGRNEQFF	TGTGCCACCAGTGGGCGGGAGGGCCGCAATGAGCAGTTCTTC
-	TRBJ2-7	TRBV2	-	CASSEGQGKQYF	TGTGCCAGCAGCGAAGGGCAGGGGAAGCAGTACTTC
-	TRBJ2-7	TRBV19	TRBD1	CASSQQGAYEQYF	TGTGCCAGTAGTCAACAGGGGGCCTACGAGCAGTACTTC
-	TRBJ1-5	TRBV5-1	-	CASSLDAGNQPQHF	TGCGCCAGCAGCTTGGATGCAGGAAATCAGCCCCAGCATTTT
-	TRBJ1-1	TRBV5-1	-	CASSFGGRVTEAFF	TGCGCCAGCAGCTTCGGGGGGCGGGTCACTGAAGCTTTCTTT
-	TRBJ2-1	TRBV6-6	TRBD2	CAILVGLADNEQFF	TGTGCCATACTAGTGGGACTAGCCGACAATGAGCAGTTCTTC
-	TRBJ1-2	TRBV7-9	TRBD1	CASSVTGGKDGYTF	TGTGCCAGCAGCGTTACAGGGGGCAAGGATGGCTACACCTTC
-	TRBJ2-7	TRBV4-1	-	CASSQGAFYEQYF	TGCGCCAGCAGCCAAGGGGCCTTCTACGAGCAGTACTTC
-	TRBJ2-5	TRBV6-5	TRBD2	CASSSRTGLVDF	TGTGCCAGCAGTTCCCGGACGGGACTAGTAGACTTC
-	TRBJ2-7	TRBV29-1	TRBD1	CSVWGQGGYEQYF	TGCAGCGTTTGGGGACAGGGAGGATACGAGCAGTACTTC
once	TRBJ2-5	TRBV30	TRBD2	CAWSQQIAGGTQETQYF	TGTGCCTGGAGCCAACAAATAGCGGGGGGGACTCAAGAGACCCAGTACTTC
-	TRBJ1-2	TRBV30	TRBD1	CAWGPRDRIYGYTF	TGTGCCTGGGGTCCTAGGGACAGGATCTATGGCTACACCTTC